This T cell receptor (beta chain) was documented in a study of blood T cell repertoires in COVID-19. Looked up from germline, CDR1 is MGHRA and CDR2 is YSYEKL. Trimming removed 4 bases from V and 5 bases from J, with 15 bases in between. The CDR3 spans 15 residues. Per the original methods: Amplifying reference gene primers gave estimates of nucleated cell counts. Assay: immunoSEQ multiplex PCR; the TCRdb copy retains only in-frame clones and omits some. V and J calls and clone size follow that table, whereas D and trimming were derived from the DNA. The profile shows around 250,000 clones, around 88% of them singletons.

Sequencing was performed on PBMCs or T cells enriched from blood (not recorded which). The rearrangement joins TRBV4-1 to TRBJ1-5; possible D gene TRBD1, 6 bases. This TCR was recovered from a middle-aged woman with acute COVID-19. The CDR3 region is CASSPRDPGDQPQHF. The CDR3 DNA reads as TGCGCCAGCAGCCCACGGGACCCAGGGGATCAGCCCCAGCATTTT.